This TCR beta chain was profiled in a study of T cell repertoires in cytomegalovirus infection. Findings of the study overall: The ex vivo response was dominated by HLA-C-restricted CMV-specific TCR beta clonotypes.

Concerning this clonotype itself: Its antigen is as yet unknown.

V dropped 3 bases and J dropped 7 bases, with 16 bases sitting between them. Looked up from germline, CDR1 is SGHAT and CDR2 is FQNNGV. This CDR3 is built from 14 residues. TCRdb independently ran MiXCR on the reads; one entry per CDR3 protein. The table records fewer than 1,000,000 distinct CDR3 sequences, about a third of them present only once. The source material was cultured CD8+ T cells from PBMCs, sampled from culture after CMV antigen stimulation. This chain joins TRBV11-2 and TRBJ2-7, with unresolved D. The source of this sequence is a human donor in good health (CMV status not recorded). Some clones in this sample may be carry-over from other donors' samples. CDR3 DNA sequence: TGTGCCAGCAGCTTTAGTACACTTTCGTGGGAGCAGTACGTC. It specifies CASSFSTLSWEQYV.